In its sample, the clone carrying this T cell receptor beta chain was seen once. The antigen remains undetermined. The trim removed 5 bases at V and 4 bases at J, leaving 7 bases unmatched. This CDR3 has 15 residues. CDR1 is MDHEN, CDR2 SYDVKM, per germline. The data derive from a study of beta chain features in type 1 diabetes. Overall study findings and caveats: Compared to healthy donors, patients appeared to have naive, central memory and Treg TCRB repertoires that were more alike. Type 1 diabetes patients had fewer VDJ junction insertions and more deletions. Type 1 diabetes patients had moderately but significantly shorter TCRB CDR3s in all four CD4+ subsets.

Reverse transcription of all isolated RNA meant that expressed TCRB transcripts were sequenced. Only in-frame clones appear in the TCRdb table, and some are missing; sequencing was by immunoSEQ multiplex PCR. The sample shows some 44,000 clones, roughly 50% of them seen only once. Purities in excess of 95% were seen in all sorted populations. The TCR originated in a woman aged 30 to 39 in good health. Sequencing was carried out using stem cell memory CD4+ T cells from blood. The chain combines TRBV28 with TRBJ2-1; the match to TRBD2 covers 8 bases. CDR3 amino acids: CASSSSGNVYNEQFF. CDR3 coding DNA: TGTGCCAGCAGTAGTAGCGGGAATGTGTACAATGAGCAGTTCTTC. Supplemented by reference TRBV28 and TRBJ2-1, the full variable domain reads DVKVTQSSRYLVKRTGEKVFLECVQDMDHENMFWYRQDPGLGLRLIYFSYDVKMKEKGDIPEGYSVSREKKERFSLILESASTNQTSMYLCASSSSGNVYNEQFFGPGTRLTVL.